This record covers a single TCR beta chain. The sample originates from a study of OX40 agonist ivuxolimab in advanced cancers. Study as a whole: Ivuxolimab, which patients received intravenously every 2 weeks, was dosed at 0.01 to 10 mg/kg. Participants could have had prior anti-PD-1, anti-PD-L1 or anti-CTLA-4 therapy, and approximately 40% had some.

Germline-derived CDR1 and CDR2 are SQVTM and ANQGSEA. Between the trimmed V and J ends, which lost 4 bases and 9 bases, there was a span of 19 bases. This CDR3 has 13 amino acids. Method: immunoSEQ multiplex PCR; TCRdb's copy keeps in-frame clones and lacks some. The sample holds around 40,000 clones, approximately 80% seen once. The origin of this receptor is an adult with an advanced solid tumor such as melanoma, head and neck, liver or kidney cancer. The J gene is TRBJ2-7, the V gene TRBV29-1; D is ambiguous. The sample here was CD4+ or CD8+ T cells sorted from blood, taken in a trial of the OX40 agonist ivuxolimab. The CDR3 DNA is TGCAGCGTTGCCCTTACGTTAAGAGGCGGGCAGTACTTC. As protein: CSVALTLRGGQYF.